This TCR beta chain was retrieved from a study of shared clonotypes between healthy human individuals. This clone was observed many times. The team ran DNA from unsorted PBMCs on ten immunoSEQ deep assay plates for sequencing. The assay was immunoSEQ multiplex PCR, and TCRdb's table has in-frame clones only and misses some. The sample records about 490,000 clones, 70% to 80% being singletons. The receptor comes from a woman aged 35 to 49 in good health. Some clones in this sample may be carry-over from other donors' samples. The sample was PBMCs.

The CDR3 region is CASSSRIGQDQPQHF. DNA for the CDR3: TGTGCCAGCAGCTCGAGAATAGGACAGGATCAGCCCCAGCATTTT. The V and J genes are TRBV7-2 and TRBJ1-5; the match to TRBD1 covers 7 bases. The CDR3 is 15 amino acids. Per germline, CDR1 SGHTA and CDR2 FQGNSA. Losses at the gene ends were 4 bases for V and 5 bases for J; bases not matched to a gene: 8.